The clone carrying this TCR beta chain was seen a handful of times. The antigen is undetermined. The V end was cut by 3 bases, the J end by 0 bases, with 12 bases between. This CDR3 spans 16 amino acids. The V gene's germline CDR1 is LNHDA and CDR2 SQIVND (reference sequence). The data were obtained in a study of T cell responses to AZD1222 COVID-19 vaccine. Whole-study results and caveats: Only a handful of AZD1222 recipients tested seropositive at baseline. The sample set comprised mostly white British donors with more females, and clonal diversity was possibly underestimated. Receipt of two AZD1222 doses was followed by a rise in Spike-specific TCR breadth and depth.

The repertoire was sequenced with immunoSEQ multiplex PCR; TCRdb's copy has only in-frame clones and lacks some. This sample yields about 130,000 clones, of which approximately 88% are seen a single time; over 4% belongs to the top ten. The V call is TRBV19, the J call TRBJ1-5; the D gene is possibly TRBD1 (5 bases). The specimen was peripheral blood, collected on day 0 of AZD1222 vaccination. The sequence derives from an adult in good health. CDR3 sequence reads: CASSMQGVNSNQPQHF. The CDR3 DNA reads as TGTGCCAGTAGTATGCAGGGCGTGAATAGCAATCAGCCCCAGCATTTT.